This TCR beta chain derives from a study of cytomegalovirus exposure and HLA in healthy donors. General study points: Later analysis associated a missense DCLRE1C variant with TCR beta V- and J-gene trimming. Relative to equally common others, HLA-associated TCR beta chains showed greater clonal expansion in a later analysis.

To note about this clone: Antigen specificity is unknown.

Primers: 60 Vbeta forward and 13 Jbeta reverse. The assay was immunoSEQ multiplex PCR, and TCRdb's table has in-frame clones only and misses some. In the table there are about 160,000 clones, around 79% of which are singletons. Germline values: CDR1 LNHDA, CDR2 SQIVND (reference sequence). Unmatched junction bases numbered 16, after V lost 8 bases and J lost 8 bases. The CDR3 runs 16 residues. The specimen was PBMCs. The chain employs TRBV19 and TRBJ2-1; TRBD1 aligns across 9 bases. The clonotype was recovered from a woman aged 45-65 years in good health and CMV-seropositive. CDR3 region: CASQDRGRAVMDEQFF. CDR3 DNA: TGTGCCAGTCAGGACAGGGGCCGGGCCGTGATGGATGAGCAGTTCTTC.